The 9 T cell receptor beta chains below were found in one sample sequenced in a study of blood T cell repertoires in COVID-19 (dated by TCRdb to 2018 to 2021). Preparation of the library involved the immunoSEQ multiplex PCR assay. Sourced from immuneACCESS, this table was stored by TCRdb with only in-frame sequences that have V and J called. A share of the clones is absent; for the studies checked, an unresolved V gene accounts for under half, and the remainder has no known explanation. This sample comprises 380,000 or so clones, more than 70% of them detected only once. The top ten constitute approximately 1.2% of the sample. The sequenced sample was peripheral blood. These receptors were obtained from a man aged 35-49 years with acute or convalescent COVID-19.

The rearrangement links TRBV19 to TRBJ2-3; 9 bases fit TRBD2. The CDR3 covers 16 residues. Trimming cost V 1 base and J 3 bases; bases outside gene matches: 5. The germline V gene has CDR1 LNHDA and CDR2 SQIVND (reference sequence). Here the CDR3 DNA reads TGTGCCAGTAGTATAGGAAGTAGCGGGAGTACAGATACGCAGTATTTT. Translating it yields CASSIGSSGSTDTQYF.

The rearrangement joins TRBV25-1 to TRBJ2-2, with D possibly being TRBD2 (6 bases). This CDR3 has 17 amino acids. CDR1 and CDR2 (germline): MGHDK, SYGVNS. Trimming removed 4 bases at V and 4 bases at J, with 19 bases between. CDR3: CASSAIRAGTGTGELFF. The DNA of the CDR3 is TGTGCCAGCAGTGCTATCAGGGCGGGGACTGGCACCGGGGAGCTGTTTTTT.

A remark on this clone: Given a much more abundant clone one base away, this may be a read error. The J gene is TRBJ1-1, the V gene TRBV7-9, with a tentative D call TRBD1 (5 bases). The ends were cut back, 2 bases at V and 0 bases at J, with 7 bases in the middle. Germline V lookup: CDR1 SEHNR, CDR2 FQNEAQ (reference sequence). This CDR3 is 14 amino acids long. The CDR3 reads CASSLSGMNTEAFF. For the CDR3, the DNA is TGTGCCAGCAGCTTATCAGGGATGAACACTGAAGCTTTCTTT.

As to this clone: One end of the junction does not line up with germline, which may come from a read error. The genes are TRBV19 and TRBJ1-1; D unresolved. The CDR3 contains 12 residues. CDR1 is LNHDA, CDR2 SQIVND, per germline (reference sequence). The CDR3 DNA sequence: TGTGCCAGTAGCCCCGGATGGACTGGAGCTTTCTTT. As protein: CASSPGWTGAFF.

This chain joins TRBV5-8 and TRBJ1-6; no firm D call. Germline CDR1 reads SGHTS; CDR2 reads YDEGEE. CDR3 length equals 16 residues. The V end was cut by 4 bases, the J end by 0 bases, with 11 bases between. The CDR3 nucleotides are TGTGCCAGCAGCCTGACACTTGACTCCTATAATTCACCCCTCCACTTT. Translating it yields CASSLTLDSYNSPLHF.

This chain connects TRBV9 to TRBJ2-3; the D is unclear. V lost 4 bases and J lost 1, with 13 bases in between. Germline V gene lookup returns CDR1 SGDLS and CDR2 YYNGEE. This CDR3 contains 15 residues. CDR3 in DNA: TGTGCCAGCAGCATGTTACAAATGGGCACAGATACGCAGTATTTT. As protein: CASSMLQMGTDTQYF.

The chain has TRBV19 and TRBJ1-2; perhaps TRBD1 as D (5 bases). There are 13 residues in the CDR3. CDR1 and CDR2 (germline): LNHDA, SQIVND (reference sequence). The V end lost 7 bases, the J end lost 6 bases, and 15 bases lay between the germline ends. CDR3 coding DNA: TGTGCCAGTAACGACAGATCCTTAGATGGCTACACCTTC. It codes for CASNDRSLDGYTF.

The rearrangement links TRBV29-1 to TRBJ2-7; 14 nucleotides match TRBD2. V shed 6 bases, J shed 6 bases, and the junction held 7 bases outside the gene matches. Germline CDR1 reads SQVTM; CDR2 reads ANQGSEA. CDR3 length: 14 amino acids. The CDR3 protein is CSVRTSGGPGEQYF. CDR3 sequence (DNA): TGCAGCGTCCGGACTAGCGGGGGGCCCGGCGAGCAGTACTTC.

This rearrangement joins TRBV9 to TRBJ1-1; maybe TRBD1 (5 bases). CDR1 is SGDLS, CDR2 YYNGEE, per germline. Deletions cut 1 base from V and 2 bases from J, with 12 bases between. The CDR3 totals 15 residues. The CDR3 coding sequence is TGTGCCAGCAGCGTAAATGGGGCAGCCAACACTGAAGCTTTCTTT. It encodes CASSVNGAANTEAFF. The variable domain in full, completed from reference TRBV9 and TRBJ1-1, reads DSGVTQTPKHLITATGQRVTLRCSPRSGDLSVYWYQQSLDQGLQFLIQYYNGEERAKGNILERFSAQQFPDLHSELNLSSLELGDSALYFCASSVNGAANTEAFFGQGTRLTVV.